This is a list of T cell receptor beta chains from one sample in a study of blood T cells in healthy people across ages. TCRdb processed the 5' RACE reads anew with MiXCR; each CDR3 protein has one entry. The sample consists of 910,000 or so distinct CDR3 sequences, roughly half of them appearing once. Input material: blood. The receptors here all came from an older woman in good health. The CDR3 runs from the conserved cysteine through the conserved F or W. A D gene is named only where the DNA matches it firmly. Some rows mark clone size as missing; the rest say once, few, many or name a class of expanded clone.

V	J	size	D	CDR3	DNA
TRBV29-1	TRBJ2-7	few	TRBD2	CSVTSGRDYEQYF	TGCAGCGTTACTAGCGGGAGAGACTACGAGCAGTACTTC
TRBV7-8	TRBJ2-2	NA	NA	CASTTGRNTGELFF	TGTGCCAGCACGACAGGCCGCAACACCGGGGAGCTGTTTTTT
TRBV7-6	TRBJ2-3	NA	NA	CATRAVGRTDTQYF	TGTGCCACCAGGGCAGTAGGGCGCACAGATACGCAGTATTTT
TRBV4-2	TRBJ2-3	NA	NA	CATGEGSGSTDTQYF	TGTGCCACCGGCGAAGGAAGCGGCAGCACAGATACGCAGTATTTT
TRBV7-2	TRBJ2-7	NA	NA	CASSALPGWRGDEQYF	TGTGCCAGCAGCGCTTTACCGGGGTGGCGTGGGGACGAGCAGTACTTC
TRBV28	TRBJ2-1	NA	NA	CASSPGPTGSEQFF	TGTGCCAGCAGTCCGGGACCGACAGGAAGTGAGCAGTTCTTC
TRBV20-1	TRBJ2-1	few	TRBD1	CSARTGTGMSKRPGGNEQFF	TGCAGTGCTAGAACCGGGACAGGGATGAGCAAGCGCCCGGGGGGCAATGAGCAGTTCTTC
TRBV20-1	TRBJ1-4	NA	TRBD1	CSAQGQGDEKLFF	TGCAGTGCCCAGGGACAGGGTGACGAAAAACTGTTTTTT
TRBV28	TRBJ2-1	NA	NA	CASTEATGRYNEQFF	TGTGCCAGCACCGAGGCCACCGGGCGATACAATGAGCAGTTCTTC
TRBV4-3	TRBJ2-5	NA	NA	CASSPLPAGRETQYF	TGCGCCAGCAGCCCCCTCCCGGCAGGGAGGGAGACCCAGTACTTC
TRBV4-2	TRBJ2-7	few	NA	CASSQQGLSWSPYEQYF	TGTGCCAGCAGCCAACAGGGACTCTCCTGGAGCCCCTACGAGCAGTACTTC
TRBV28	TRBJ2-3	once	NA	CASSQTGLGTDTQYF	TGTGCCAGCAGTCAAACCGGATTGGGGACAGATACGCAGTATTTT
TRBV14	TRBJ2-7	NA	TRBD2	CASSQNPLLALSSYEQYF	TGTGCCAGCAGCCAGAACCCTTTACTAGCGCTAAGCTCCTACGAGCAGTACTTC
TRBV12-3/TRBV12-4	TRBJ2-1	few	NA	CASSFDDGGSYNEQFF	TGTGCCAGCAGTTTTGATGACGGGGGCTCCTACAATGAGCAGTTCTTC
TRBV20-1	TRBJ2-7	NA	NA	CSARVRWDTYEQYF	TGCAGTGCTAGAGTAAGGTGGGACACCTACGAGCAGTACTTC
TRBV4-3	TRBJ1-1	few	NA	CASSQVWGRDNTEAFF	TGCGCCAGCAGCCAAGTTTGGGGACGGGATAACACTGAAGCTTTCTTT
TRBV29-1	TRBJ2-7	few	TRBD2	CSVGTSVIEQYF	TGCAGCGTTGGGACTAGCGTCATCGAGCAGTACTTC
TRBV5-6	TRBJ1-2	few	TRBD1	CASSIQGDGYTF	TGTGCCAGCAGTATACAGGGGGATGGCTACACCTTC
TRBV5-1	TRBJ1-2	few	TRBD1	CASSLASTGANYGYTF	TGCGCCAGCAGCTTGGCTTCGACAGGGGCCAACTATGGCTACACCTTC